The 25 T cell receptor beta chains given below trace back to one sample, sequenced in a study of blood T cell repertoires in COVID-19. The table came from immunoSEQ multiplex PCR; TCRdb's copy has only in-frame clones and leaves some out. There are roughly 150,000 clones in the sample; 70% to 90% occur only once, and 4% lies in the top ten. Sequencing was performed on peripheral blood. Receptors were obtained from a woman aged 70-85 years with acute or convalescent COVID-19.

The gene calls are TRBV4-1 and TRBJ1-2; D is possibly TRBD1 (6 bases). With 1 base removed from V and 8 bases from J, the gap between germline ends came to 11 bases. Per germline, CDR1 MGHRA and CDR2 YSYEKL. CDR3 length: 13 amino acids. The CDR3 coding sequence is TGCGCCAGCAGCCAAGGGTCAGGGGTAGGCTACACCTTC. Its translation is CASSQGSGVGYTF.

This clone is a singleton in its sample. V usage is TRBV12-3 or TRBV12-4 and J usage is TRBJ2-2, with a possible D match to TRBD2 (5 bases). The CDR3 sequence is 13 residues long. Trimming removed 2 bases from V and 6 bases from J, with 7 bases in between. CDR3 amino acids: CASSLTGAGELFF. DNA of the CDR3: TGTGCCAGCAGTTTAACCGGGGCCGGGGAGCTGTTTTTT.

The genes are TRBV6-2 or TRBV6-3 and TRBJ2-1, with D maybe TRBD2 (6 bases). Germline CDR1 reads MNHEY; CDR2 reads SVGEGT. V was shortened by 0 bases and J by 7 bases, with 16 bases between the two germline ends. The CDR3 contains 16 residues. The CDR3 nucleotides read TGTGCCAGCAGTTACTCACCCGGGAGCGTCTGGAATGAGCAGTTCTTC. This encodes CASSYSPGSVWNEQFF.

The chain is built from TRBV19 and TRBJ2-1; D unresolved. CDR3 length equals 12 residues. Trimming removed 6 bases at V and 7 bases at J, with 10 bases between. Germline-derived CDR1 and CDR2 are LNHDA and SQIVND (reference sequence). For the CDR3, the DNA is TGTGCCAGTAGCTCGTCAGGTAATGAGCAGTTCTTC. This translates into CASSSSGNEQFF. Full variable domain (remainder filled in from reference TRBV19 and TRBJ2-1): DGGITQSPKYLFRKEGQNVTLSCEQNLNHDAMYWYRQDPGQGLRLIYYSQIVNDFQKGDIAEGYSVSREKKESFPLTVTSAQKNPTAFYLCASSSSGNEQFFGPGTRLTVL.

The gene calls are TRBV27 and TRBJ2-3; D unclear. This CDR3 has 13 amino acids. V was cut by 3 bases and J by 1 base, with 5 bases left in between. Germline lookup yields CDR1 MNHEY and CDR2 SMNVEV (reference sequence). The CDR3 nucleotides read TGTGCCAGCAGTTTCCAGGGCACAGATACGCAGTATTTT. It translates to CASSFQGTDTQYF.

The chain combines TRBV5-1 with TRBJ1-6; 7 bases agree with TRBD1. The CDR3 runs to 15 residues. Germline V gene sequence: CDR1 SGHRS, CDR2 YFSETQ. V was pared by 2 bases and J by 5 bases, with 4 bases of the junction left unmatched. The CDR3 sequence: CASSFAGGDNSPLHF. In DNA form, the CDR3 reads TGCGCCAGCAGCTTCGCAGGGGGAGATAATTCACCCCTCCACTTT.

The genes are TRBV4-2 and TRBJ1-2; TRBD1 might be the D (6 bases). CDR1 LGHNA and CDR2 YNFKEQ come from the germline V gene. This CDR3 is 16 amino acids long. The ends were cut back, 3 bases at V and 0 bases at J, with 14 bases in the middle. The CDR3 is CASSHATGGANYGYTF. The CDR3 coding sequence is TGTGCCAGCAGCCATGCGACAGGCGGAGCTAACTATGGCTACACCTTC.

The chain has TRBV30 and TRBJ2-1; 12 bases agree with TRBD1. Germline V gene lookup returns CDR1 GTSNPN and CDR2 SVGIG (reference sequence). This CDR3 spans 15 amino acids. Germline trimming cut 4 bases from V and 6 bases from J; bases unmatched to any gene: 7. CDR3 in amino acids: CAWNLGGQGANEQFF. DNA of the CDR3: TGTGCCTGGAATCTGGGGGGACAGGGGGCCAATGAGCAGTTCTTC.

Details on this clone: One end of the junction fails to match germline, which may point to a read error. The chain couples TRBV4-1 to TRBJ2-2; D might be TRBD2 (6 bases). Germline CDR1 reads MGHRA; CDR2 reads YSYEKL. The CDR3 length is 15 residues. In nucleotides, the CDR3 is TGCGCCAGCAGCCAAGACCGAGAGTCTCGGAGGGGAGCTGTTTTT. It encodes CASSQDRESRRGAVF.

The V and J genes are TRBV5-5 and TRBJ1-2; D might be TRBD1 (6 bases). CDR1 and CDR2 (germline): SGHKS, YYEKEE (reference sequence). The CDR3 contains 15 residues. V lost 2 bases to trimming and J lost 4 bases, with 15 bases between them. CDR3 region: CASSLLQGGGYGYTF. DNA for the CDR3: TGTGCCAGCAGCTTATTACAGGGTGGCGGCTATGGCTACACCTTC.

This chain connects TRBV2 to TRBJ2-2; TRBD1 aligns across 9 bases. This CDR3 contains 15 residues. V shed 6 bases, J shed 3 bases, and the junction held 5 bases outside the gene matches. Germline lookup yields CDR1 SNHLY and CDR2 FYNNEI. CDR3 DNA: TGTGCCAGCAGATCCGGGACAGGGTACACCGGGGAGCTGTTTTTT. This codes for CASRSGTGYTGELFF.

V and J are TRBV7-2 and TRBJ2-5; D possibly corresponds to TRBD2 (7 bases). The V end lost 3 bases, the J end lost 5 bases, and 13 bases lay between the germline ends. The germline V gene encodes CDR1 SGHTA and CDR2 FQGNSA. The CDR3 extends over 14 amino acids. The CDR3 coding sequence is TGTGCCAGCAGCTTCGGGGGGCCGGGGGAGACCCAGTACTTC. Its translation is CASSFGGPGETQYF.

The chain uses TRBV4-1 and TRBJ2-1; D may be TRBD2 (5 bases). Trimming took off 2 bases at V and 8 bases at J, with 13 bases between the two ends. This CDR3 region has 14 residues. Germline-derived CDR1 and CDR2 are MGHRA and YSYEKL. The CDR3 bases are TGCGCCAGCAGCCAATTGGCGGAGGCGTATGAGCAGTTCTTC. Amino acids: CASSQLAEAYEQFF.

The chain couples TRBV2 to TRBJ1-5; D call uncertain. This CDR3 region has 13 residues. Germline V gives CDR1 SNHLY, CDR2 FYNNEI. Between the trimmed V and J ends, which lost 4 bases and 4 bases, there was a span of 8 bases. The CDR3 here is CASSAHRNQPQHF. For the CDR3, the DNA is TGTGCCAGCAGTGCCCATAGAAATCAGCCCCAGCATTTT.

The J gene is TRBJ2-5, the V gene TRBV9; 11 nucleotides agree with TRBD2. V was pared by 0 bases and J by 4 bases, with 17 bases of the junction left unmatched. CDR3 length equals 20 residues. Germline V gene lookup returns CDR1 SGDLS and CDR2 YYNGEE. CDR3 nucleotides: TGTGCCAGCAGCGTAGGGCGGACTAGCGGGCCACTAAGGCGGGTAGAGACCCAGTACTTC. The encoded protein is CASSVGRTSGPLRRVETQYF.

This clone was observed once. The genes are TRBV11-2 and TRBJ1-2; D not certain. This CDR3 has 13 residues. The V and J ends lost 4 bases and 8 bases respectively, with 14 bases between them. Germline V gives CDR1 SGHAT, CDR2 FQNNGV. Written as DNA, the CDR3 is TGTGCCAGCAGCTCTAGCGTAGGGTCGGGCTACACCTTC. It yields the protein CASSSSVGSGYTF.

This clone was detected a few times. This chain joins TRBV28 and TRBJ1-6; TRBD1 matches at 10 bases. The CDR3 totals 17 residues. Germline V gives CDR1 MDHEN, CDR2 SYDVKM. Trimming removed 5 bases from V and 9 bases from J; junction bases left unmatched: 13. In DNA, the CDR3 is TGTGCCAGCAGTCCCGGGACAGGGGTGGCTTTAAGTTCACCCCTCCACTTT. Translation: CASSPGTGVALSSPLHF.

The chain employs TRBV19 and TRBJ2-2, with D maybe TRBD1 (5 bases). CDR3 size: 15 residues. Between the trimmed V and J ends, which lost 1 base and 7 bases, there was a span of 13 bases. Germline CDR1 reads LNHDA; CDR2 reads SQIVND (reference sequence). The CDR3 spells CASSIGAGLSGELFF. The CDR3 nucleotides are TGTGCCAGTAGTATAGGAGCAGGGTTGAGCGGGGAGCTGTTTTTT.

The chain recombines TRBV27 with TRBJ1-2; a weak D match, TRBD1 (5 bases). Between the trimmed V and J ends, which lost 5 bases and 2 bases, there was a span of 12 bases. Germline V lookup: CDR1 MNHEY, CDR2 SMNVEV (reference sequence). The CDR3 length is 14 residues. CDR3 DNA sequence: TGTGCCAGCAGTCCCGGGGAGGGGAACTATGGCTACACCTTC. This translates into CASSPGEGNYGYTF.

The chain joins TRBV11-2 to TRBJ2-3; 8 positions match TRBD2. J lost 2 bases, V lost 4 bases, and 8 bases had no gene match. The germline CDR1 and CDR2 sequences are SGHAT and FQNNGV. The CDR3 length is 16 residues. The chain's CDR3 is CASSSISGAVTDTQYF. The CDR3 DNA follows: TGTGCCAGCAGCTCTATTAGCGGGGCCGTCACAGATACGCAGTATTTT.

The CDR3 here is CASRQTAGQRVSFTF. The CDR3 DNA reads TGTGCCAGCAGACAAACCGCGGGACAGCGCGTCTCTTTCACCTTC. The V call is TRBV11-2, the J call TRBJ1-2; 7 positions agree with TRBD1. CDR1 SGHAT and CDR2 FQNNGV come from the germline V gene. The junction had 20 bases not matched to a gene; V was cut back by 6 bases and J by 13 bases. The CDR3 is 15 amino acids.

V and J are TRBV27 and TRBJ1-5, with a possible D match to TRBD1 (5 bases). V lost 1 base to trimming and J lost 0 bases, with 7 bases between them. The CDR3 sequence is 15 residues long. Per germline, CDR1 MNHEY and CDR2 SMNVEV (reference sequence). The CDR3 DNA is TGTGCCAGCAGTTTATGGGGGGATAGCAATCAGCCCCAGCATTTT. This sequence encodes CASSLWGDSNQPQHF.

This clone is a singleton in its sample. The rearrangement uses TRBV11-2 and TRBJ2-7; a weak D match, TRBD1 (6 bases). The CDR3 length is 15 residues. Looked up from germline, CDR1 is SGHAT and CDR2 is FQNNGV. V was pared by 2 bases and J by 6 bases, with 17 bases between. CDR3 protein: CASSLQPTGSGEQYF. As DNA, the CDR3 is TGTGCCAGCAGCTTACAACCAACAGGGAGCGGCGAGCAGTACTTC.

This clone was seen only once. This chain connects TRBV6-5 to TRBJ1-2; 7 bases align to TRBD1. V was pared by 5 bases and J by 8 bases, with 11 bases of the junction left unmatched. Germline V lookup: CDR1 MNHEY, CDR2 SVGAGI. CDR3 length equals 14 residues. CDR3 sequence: CASSTSQTGPGYTF. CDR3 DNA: TGTGCCAGCAGTACATCCCAGACAGGGCCGGGCTACACCTTC.

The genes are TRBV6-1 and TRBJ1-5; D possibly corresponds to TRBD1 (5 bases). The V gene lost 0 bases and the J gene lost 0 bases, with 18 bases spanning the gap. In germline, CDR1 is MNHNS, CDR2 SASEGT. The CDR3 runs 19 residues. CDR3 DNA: TGTGCCAGCAGTGAAGCTGGGCACCCTGGAGGGGATAGCAATCAGCCCCAGCATTTT. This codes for CASSEAGHPGGDSNQPQHF.